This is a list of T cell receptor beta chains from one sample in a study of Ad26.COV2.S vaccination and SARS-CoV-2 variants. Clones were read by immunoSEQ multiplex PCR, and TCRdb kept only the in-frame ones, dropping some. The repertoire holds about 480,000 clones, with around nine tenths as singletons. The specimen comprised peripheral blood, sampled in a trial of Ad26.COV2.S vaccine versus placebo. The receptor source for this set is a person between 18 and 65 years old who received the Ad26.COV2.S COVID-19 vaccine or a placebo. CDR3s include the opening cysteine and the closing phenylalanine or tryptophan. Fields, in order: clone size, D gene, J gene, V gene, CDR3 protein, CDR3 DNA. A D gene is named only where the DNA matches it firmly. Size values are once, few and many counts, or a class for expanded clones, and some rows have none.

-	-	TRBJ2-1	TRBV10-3	CAISDGLAEQFF	TGTGCCATCAGTGATGGACTCGCTGAGCAGTTCTTC
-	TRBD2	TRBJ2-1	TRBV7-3	CASSPSGRAGFEQFF	TGTGCCAGCAGCCCCAGCGGGAGGGCCGGTTTTGAGCAGTTCTTC
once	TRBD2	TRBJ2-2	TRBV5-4	CASSQKGLAGEWNTGELFF	TGTGCCAGCAGCCAGAAGGGACTAGCGGGAGAATGGAACACCGGGGAGCTGTTTTTT
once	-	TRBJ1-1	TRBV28	CASSDPRVGAFF	TGTGCCAGCAGTGACCCCCGGGTTGGTGCTTTCTTT
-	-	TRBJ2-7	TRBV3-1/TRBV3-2	CASSQTPNLYEQYF	TGTGCCAGCAGCCAAACTCCGAACCTCTACGAGCAGTACTTC
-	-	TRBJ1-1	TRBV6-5	CASRTPGRNTEAFF	TGTGCCAGCAGAACACCGGGGAGGAACACTGAAGCTTTCTTT
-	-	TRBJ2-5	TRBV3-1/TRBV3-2	CASSQGGETQYF	TGTGCCAGCAGCCAAGGAGGGGAGACCCAGTACTTC
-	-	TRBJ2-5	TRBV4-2	CASSQSGQQSQTQYF	TGTGCCAGCAGCCAGTCGGGCCAGCAAAGCCAGACCCAGTACTTC
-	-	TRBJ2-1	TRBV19	CASSIAGRGLDFLYNEQFF	TGTGCCAGTAGTATAGCCGGCAGGGGCTTAGACTTCCTATACAATGAGCAGTTCTTC
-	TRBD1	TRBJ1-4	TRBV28	CASSLMTGTIEKLFF	TGTGCCAGCAGTCTAATGACAGGGACGATTGAAAAACTGTTTTTT
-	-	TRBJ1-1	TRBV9	CASSVTGVMNTEAFF	TGTGCCAGCAGCGTGACAGGTGTCATGAACACTGAAGCTTTCTTT
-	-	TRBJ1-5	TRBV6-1	CASSEGDGLPQHF	TGTGCCAGCAGTGAAGGGGACGGTCTGCCCCAGCATTTT
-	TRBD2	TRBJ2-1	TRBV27	CATGLWREINNEQFF	TGTGCCACCGGGCTATGGCGGGAGATCAACAATGAGCAGTTCTTC
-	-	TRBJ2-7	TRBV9	CASSAGTQAYEQYF	TGTGCCAGCAGCGCCGGGACACAAGCCTACGAGCAGTACTTC
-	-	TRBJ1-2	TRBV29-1	CSVGGHDGYTF	TGCAGCGTTGGAGGACACGATGGCTACACCTTC
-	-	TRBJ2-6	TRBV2	CASSEARGGTGLSGANVLTF	TGTGCCAGCAGTGAGGCCAGGGGAGGGACCGGACTCTCTGGGGCCAACGTCCTGACTTTC
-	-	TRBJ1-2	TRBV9	CASSVGTLGDIYGYTF	TGTGCCAGCAGCGTAGGTACTCTGGGGGACATCTATGGCTACACCTTC
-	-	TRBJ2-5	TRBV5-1	CASSLAGGPQETQYF	TGCGCCAGCAGCTTGGCCGGAGGGCCCCAAGAGACCCAGTACTTC
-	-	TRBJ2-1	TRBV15	CATSRVSRSDNEQFF	TGTGCCACCAGCAGAGTGTCTAGATCGGATAATGAGCAGTTCTTC
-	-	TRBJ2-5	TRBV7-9	CASSTTGPQETQYF	TGTGCCAGCAGCACGACCGGGCCCCAAGAGACCCAGTACTTC
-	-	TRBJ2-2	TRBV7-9	CASSIGVLTGELFF	TGTGCCAGCAGCATCGGGGTCCTTACCGGGGAGCTGTTTTTT
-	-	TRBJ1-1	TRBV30	CAWSNPNWVNTEAFF	TGTGCCTGGAGTAACCCCAATTGGGTGAACACTGAAGCTTTCTTT
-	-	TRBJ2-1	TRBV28	CASSPGGNRDNEQFF	TGTGCCAGCAGTCCAGGGGGGAACAGGGACAATGAGCAGTTCTTC